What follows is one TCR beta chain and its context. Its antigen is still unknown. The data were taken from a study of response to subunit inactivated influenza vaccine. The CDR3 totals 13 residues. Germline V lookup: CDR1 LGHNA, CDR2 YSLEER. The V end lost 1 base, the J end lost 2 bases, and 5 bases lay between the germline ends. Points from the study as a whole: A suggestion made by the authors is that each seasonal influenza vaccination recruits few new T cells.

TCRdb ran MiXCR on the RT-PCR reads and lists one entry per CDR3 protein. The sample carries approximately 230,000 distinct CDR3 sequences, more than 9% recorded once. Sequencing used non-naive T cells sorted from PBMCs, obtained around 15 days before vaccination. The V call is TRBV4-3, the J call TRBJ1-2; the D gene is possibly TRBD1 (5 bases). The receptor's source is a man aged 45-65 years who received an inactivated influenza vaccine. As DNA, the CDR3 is TGCGCCAGCAGCCAAGCAGGGAACTATGGCTACACCTTC. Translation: CASSQAGNYGYTF.